This TCR beta chain came from a study of cytomegalovirus exposure and HLA in healthy donors. Study-wide background: Ancestry clustering placed around 81% of over 300 genotyped donors in the Caucasian-associated cluster. Points from the study as a whole: Being productive about 87% or about 30% of the time was typical of most TCR beta V segments in an earlier analysis. The authors enumerated around 150 TCR beta chains as linked to cytomegalovirus. DRB1 showed the most TCR associations and HLA-C the fewest in a later analysis, as rates varied by HLA locus.

Of note for this clone: As yet, its antigen is unknown.

13 Jbeta primers and 60 Vbeta primers were used for the PCR. Libraries were prepared by immunoSEQ multiplex PCR; TCRdb keeps only in-frame clonotypes and omits some of them. This sample yields more than 110,000 clones, of which about three quarters are seen a single time; 1% to 1.5% belongs to the top ten. V lost 5 bases to trimming and J lost 5 bases, with 15 bases between them. The germline V gene has CDR1 SGHTA and CDR2 FQGTGA. This CDR3 has 14 amino acids. The sequence came from a woman aged 40-49 years in good health and CMV-seronegative. V usage is TRBV7-3 and J usage is TRBJ2-5; a weak D match, TRBD2 (6 bases). Sequencing was carried out using PBMCs. CDR3 coding DNA: TGTGCCAGCAGCCCCACCGGAGGGGCGGAGACCCAGTACTTC. This sequence encodes CASSPTGGAETQYF.